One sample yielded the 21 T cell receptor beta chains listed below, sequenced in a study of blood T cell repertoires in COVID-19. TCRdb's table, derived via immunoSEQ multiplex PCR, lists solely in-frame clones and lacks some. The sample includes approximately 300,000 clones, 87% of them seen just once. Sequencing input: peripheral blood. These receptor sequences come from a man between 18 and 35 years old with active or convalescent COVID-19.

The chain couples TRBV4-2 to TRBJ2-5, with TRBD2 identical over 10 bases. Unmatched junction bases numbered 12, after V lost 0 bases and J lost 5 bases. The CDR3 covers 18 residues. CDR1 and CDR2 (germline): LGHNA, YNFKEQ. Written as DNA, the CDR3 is TGTGCCAGCAGCCAAGATAAGGTGGGACTAGCGTCTTTTGAGACCCAGTACTTC. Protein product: CASSQDKVGLASFETQYF.

The CDR3 bases are TGTGCCAGCGCACGCCTAGGGCTAGCGGGAGGCACAGATACGCAGTATTTT. Translating it yields CASARLGLAGGTDTQYF. The J gene is TRBJ2-3, the V gene TRBV27, with 10 bases that match TRBD2. The ends lost 8 bases at V and 1 base at J; junction bases unmatched: 12. The CDR3 length is 17 residues. Germline values: CDR1 MNHEY, CDR2 SMNVEV (reference sequence).

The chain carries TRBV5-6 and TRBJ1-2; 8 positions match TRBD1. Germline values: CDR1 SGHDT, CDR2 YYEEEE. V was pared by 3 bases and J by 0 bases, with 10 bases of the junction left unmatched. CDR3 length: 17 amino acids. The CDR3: CASSSGTGGLTNYGYTF. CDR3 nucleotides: TGTGCCAGCAGCTCGGGGACAGGTGGATTGACTAACTATGGCTACACCTTC.

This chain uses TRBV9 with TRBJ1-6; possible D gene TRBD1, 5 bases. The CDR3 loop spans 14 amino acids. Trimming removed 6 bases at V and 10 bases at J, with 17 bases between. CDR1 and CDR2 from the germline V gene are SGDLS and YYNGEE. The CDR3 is CASKRGTGDSPLHF. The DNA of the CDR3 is TGTGCCAGCAAGCGCGGGACGGGGGACTCACCCCTCCACTTT. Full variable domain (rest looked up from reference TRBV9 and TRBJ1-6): DSGVTQTPKHLITATGQRVTLRCSPRSGDLSVYWYQQSLDQGLQFLIQYYNGEERAKGNILERFSAQQFPDLHSELNLSSLELGDSALYFCASKRGTGDSPLHFGNGTRLTVT.

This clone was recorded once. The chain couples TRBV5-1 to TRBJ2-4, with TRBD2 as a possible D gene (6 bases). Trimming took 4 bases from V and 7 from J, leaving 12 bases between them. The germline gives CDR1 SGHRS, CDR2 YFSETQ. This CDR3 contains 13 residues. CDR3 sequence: CASSPVGGNIQYF. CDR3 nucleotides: TGCGCCAGCAGCCCGGTGGGGGGTAACATTCAGTACTTC.

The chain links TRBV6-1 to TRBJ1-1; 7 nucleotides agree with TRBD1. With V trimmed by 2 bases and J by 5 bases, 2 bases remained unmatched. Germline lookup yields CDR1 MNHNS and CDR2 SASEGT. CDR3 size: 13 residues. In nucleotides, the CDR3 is TGTGCCAGCAGTGAATGGACAGGAACTGAAGCTTTCTTT. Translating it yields CASSEWTGTEAFF.

The CDR3 DNA follows: TGTGCCACAACCAGGGACACACGTTACGAGCAGTACTTC. This gives the protein CATTRDTRYEQYF. The rearrangement uses TRBV5-4 and TRBJ2-7, with D possibly being TRBD1 (6 bases). CDR1 is SGHNT and CDR2 is YYREEE in the germline V gene (reference sequence). V was trimmed by 9 bases and J by 4 bases, leaving 17 bases between them. This CDR3 comprises 13 residues.

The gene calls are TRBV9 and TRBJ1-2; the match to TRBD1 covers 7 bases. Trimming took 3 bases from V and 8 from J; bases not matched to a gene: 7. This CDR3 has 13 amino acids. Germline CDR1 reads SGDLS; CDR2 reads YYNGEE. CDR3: CASSERQGRGYTF. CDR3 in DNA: TGTGCCAGCAGCGAGCGACAGGGAAGAGGCTACACCTTC.

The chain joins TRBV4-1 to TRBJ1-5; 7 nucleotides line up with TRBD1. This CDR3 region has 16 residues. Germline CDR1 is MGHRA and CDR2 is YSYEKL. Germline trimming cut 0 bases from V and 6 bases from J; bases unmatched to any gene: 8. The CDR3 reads CASSQDIGTVGQPQHF. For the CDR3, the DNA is TGCGCCAGCAGCCAAGATATAGGGACAGTCGGTCAGCCCCAGCATTTT.

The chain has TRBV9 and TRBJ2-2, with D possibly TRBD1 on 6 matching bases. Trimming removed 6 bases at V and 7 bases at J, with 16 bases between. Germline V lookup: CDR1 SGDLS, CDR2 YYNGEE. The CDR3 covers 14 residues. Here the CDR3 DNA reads TGTGCCAGCAACCCACAGGGAATCGGCGGGGAGCTGTTTTTT. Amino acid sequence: CASNPQGIGGELFF.

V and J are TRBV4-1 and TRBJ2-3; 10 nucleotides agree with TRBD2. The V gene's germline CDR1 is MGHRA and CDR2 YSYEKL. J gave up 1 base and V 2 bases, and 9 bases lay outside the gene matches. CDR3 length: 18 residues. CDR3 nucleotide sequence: TGCGCCAGCAGCCAATTTGCAACCGGGACTAGCGGCACAGATACGCAGTATTTT. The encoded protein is CASSQFATGTSGTDTQYF.

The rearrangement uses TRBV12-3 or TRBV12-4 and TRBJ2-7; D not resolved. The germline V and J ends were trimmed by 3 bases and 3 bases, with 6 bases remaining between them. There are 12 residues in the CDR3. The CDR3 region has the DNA TGTGCCAGCAGTTTTTCCCGCTACGAGCAGTACTTC. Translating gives CASSFSRYEQYF.

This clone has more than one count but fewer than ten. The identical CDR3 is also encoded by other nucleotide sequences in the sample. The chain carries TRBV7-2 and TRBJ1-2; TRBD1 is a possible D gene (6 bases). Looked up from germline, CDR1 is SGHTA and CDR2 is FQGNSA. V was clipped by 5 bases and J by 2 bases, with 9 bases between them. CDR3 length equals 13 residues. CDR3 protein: CASSPTGNYGYTF. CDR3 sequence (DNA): TGTGCCAGCAGCCCAACAGGGAACTATGGCTACACCTTC.

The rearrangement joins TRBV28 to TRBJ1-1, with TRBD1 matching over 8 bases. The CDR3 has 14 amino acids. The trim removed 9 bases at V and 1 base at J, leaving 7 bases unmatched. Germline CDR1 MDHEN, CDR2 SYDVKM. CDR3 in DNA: TGTGCCAGTACCGGGACAGGAGGGAACACTGAAGCTTTCTTT. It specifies CASTGTGGNTEAFF.

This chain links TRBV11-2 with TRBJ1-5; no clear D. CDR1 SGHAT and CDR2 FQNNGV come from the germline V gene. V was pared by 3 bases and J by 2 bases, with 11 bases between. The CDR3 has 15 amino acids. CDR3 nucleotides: TGTGCCAGCAGCTTGTCGGTTAAAGGCAATCAGCCCCAGCATTTT. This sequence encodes CASSLSVKGNQPQHF.

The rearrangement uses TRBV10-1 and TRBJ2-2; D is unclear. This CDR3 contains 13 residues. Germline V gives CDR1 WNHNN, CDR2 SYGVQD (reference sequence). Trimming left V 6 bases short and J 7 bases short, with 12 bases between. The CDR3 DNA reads TGCGCCAGCAGCGCTAGGAGAAGCGGGGAGCTGTTTTTT. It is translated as CASSARRSGELFF.

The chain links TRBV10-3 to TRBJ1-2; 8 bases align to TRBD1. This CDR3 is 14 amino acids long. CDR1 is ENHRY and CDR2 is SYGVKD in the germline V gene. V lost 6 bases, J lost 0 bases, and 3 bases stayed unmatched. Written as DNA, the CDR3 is TGTGCCATCAGCCAACAGGGGGCTAACTATGGCTACACCTTC. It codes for CAISQQGANYGYTF.

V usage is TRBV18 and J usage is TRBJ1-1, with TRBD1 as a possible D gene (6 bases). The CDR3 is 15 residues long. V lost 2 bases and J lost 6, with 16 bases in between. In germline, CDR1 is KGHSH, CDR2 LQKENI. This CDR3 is CASSPSDSRQAEAFF. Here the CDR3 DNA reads TGTGCCAGCTCACCAAGCGACTCAAGACAGGCTGAAGCTTTCTTT.

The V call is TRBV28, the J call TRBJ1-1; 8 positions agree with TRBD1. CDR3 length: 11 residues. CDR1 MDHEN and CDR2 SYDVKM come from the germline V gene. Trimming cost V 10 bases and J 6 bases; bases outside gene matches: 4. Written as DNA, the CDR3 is TGTGCCACCAAACAGGGGGCTGAAGCTTTCTTT. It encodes CATKQGAEAFF.

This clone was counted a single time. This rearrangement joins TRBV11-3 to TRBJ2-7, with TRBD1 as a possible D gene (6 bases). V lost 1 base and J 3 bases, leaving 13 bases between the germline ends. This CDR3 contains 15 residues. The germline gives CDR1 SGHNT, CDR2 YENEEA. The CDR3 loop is CASSLGDIWSYEQYF. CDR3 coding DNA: TGTGCCAGCAGCTTAGGGGACATTTGGAGCTACGAGCAGTACTTC. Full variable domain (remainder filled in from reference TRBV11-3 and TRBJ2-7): EAGVVQSPRYKIIEKKQPVAFWCNPISGHNTLYWYLQNLGQGPELLIRYENEEAVDDSQLPKDRFSAERLKGVDSTLKIQPAELGDSAVYLCASSLGDIWSYEQYFGPGTRLTVT.

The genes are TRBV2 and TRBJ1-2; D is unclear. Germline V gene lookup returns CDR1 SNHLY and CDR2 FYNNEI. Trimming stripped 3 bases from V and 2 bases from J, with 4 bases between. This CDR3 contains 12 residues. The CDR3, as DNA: TGTGCCAGCAGTGAGAGGAACTATGGCTACACCTTC. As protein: CASSERNYGYTF.